Listed below are T cell receptor beta chains from one sample, sequenced in a study of beta chain features in type 1 diabetes. TCRdb's table, derived via immunoSEQ multiplex PCR, lists solely in-frame clones and lacks some. The profile covers over 120,000 clones, with around a tenth appearing a single time and about 0.61% taken by the ten largest. Sequenced sample: central memory CD4+ T cells from blood. The receptors come from a man between 18 and 29 years old in good health. The CDR3 runs from the conserved cysteine through the conserved F or W. D genes are given only for firm matches. Size values are once, few and many counts, or a class for expanded clones, and some rows have none.

clone size: NA
J gene: TRBJ1-6
V gene: TRBV28
D gene: NA
CDR3 DNA: TGTGCCAGCAGAACAGCTAATTCACCCCTCCACTTT
CDR3 protein: CASRTANSPLHF

clone size: few
J gene: TRBJ1-5
V gene: TRBV19
D gene: TRBD1
CDR3 DNA: TGTGCCAGTAGTATAGAATCGACAGGGACACAGCCCCAGCATTTT
CDR3 protein: CASSIESTGTQPQHF

clone size: NA
J gene: TRBJ2-5
V gene: TRBV7-2
D gene: NA
CDR3 DNA: TGTGCCAGCAGCCCGTACCCGGGGGTGGAGACCCAGTACTTC
CDR3 protein: CASSPYPGVETQYF

clone size: NA
J gene: TRBJ1-5
V gene: TRBV7-9
D gene: TRBD1
CDR3 DNA: TGTGCCAGCAGCCTAGGGACAGATAGCAATCAGCCCCAGCATTTT
CDR3 protein: CASSLGTDSNQPQHF

clone size: NA
J gene: TRBJ2-2
V gene: TRBV7-2
D gene: NA
CDR3 DNA: TGTGCCAGCAGCCTTTACAGAACCCTCACCGGGGAGCTGTTTTTT
CDR3 protein: CASSLYRTLTGELFF

clone size: NA
J gene: TRBJ2-7
V gene: TRBV30
D gene: NA
CDR3 DNA: TGTGCCTGGAGTAGGCAGGACACCTCATCCTACGAGCAGTACTTC
CDR3 protein: CAWSRQDTSSYEQYF

clone size: NA
J gene: TRBJ2-7
V gene: TRBV7-3
D gene: TRBD2
CDR3 DNA: TGTGCCAGCAGCTTCGGGACTAGCGGGGGCGAGCAGTACTTC
CDR3 protein: CASSFGTSGGEQYF

clone size: NA
J gene: TRBJ2-7
V gene: TRBV5-1
D gene: NA
CDR3 DNA: TGCGCCAGCAGCTTGTCCAACTACGAGCAGTACTTC
CDR3 protein: CASSLSNYEQYF

clone size: NA
J gene: TRBJ1-2
V gene: TRBV6-5
D gene: NA
CDR3 DNA: TGTGCCAGCAGTCCAGGGGCCAATAACTATGGCTACACCTTC
CDR3 protein: CASSPGANNYGYTF

clone size: NA
J gene: TRBJ2-5
V gene: TRBV4-1
D gene: NA
CDR3 DNA: TGCGCCAGCAGCCAAACTGGGGGCTCCAGGGAGACCCAGTACTTC
CDR3 protein: CASSQTGGSRETQYF

clone size: NA
J gene: TRBJ2-1
V gene: TRBV7-3
D gene: NA
CDR3 DNA: TGTGCCAGCAGCTCTCAGCCCCAGGGGCCTGGCTCCTACAATGAGCAGTTCTTC
CDR3 protein: CASSSQPQGPGSYNEQFF

clone size: NA
J gene: TRBJ1-2
V gene: TRBV4-3
D gene: NA
CDR3 DNA: TGCGCCAGCAGCCAAGTGGGCTTCTATGGCTACACCTTC
CDR3 protein: CASSQVGFYGYTF

clone size: few
J gene: TRBJ2-1
V gene: TRBV15
D gene: NA
CDR3 DNA: TGTGCCACCAGCCCGCGACAGACGCAAAGGTTTTACAATGAGCAGTTCTTC
CDR3 protein: CATSPRQTQRFYNEQFF

clone size: NA
J gene: TRBJ2-7
V gene: TRBV10-1
D gene: NA
CDR3 DNA: TGCGCCAGCAGTGAAGGGCCGGGACGGGGGTACGAGCAGTACTTC
CDR3 protein: CASSEGPGRGYEQYF

clone size: few
J gene: TRBJ2-3
V gene: TRBV7-9
D gene: TRBD2
CDR3 DNA: TGTGCCAGCAGCTTGCGACTGGGCGGGGGGGCCCTGGATACGCAGTATTTT
CDR3 protein: CASSLRLGGGALDTQYF

clone size: many
J gene: TRBJ2-1
V gene: TRBV18
D gene: TRBD1
CDR3 DNA: TGTGCCAGCTCAGCAAACAGGGGTATCCCGTTCTTC
CDR3 protein: CASSANRGIPFF

clone size: NA
J gene: TRBJ1-5
V gene: TRBV19
D gene: NA
CDR3 DNA: TGTGCCAGTAGTCAGACAGTTCATAGCAATCAGCCCCAGCATTTT
CDR3 protein: CASSQTVHSNQPQHF

clone size: NA
J gene: TRBJ2-3
V gene: TRBV5-4
D gene: TRBD2
CDR3 DNA: TGTGCCAGCAGCGTCACTAGCGGGCAAACAGATACGCAGTATTTT
CDR3 protein: CASSVTSGQTDTQYF

clone size: few
J gene: TRBJ2-5
V gene: TRBV18
D gene: TRBD2
CDR3 DNA: TGTGCCAGCTCACCATCGGTGTCTAGCGGGGGAGAGACCCAGTACTTC
CDR3 protein: CASSPSVSSGGETQYF

clone size: many
J gene: TRBJ2-6
V gene: TRBV30
D gene: NA
CDR3 DNA: TGTGCCTGGAGTGTACGGGGAGGACTACCGACAGGGCCAAACGTCCTGACTTTC
CDR3 protein: CAWSVRGGLPTGPNVLTF

clone size: NA
J gene: TRBJ2-2
V gene: TRBV5-1
D gene: NA
CDR3 DNA: TGCGCCAGCAGCTTGGAGGGCAGGGGGGAAATCACCGGGGAGCTGTTTTTT
CDR3 protein: CASSLEGRGEITGELFF

clone size: NA
J gene: TRBJ1-3
V gene: TRBV6-6
D gene: TRBD1
CDR3 DNA: TGTGCCAGTACGAGGACCGGGACAGGGTCTGGAAACACCATATATTTT
CDR3 protein: CASTRTGTGSGNTIYF

clone size: many
J gene: TRBJ2-5
V gene: TRBV7-2
D gene: TRBD2
CDR3 DNA: TGTGCCAGCAGCCACGGGGCTAGCGGGGGGGGCGTGGCCCAGTACTTC
CDR3 protein: CASSHGASGGGVAQYF

clone size: NA
J gene: TRBJ1-1
V gene: TRBV7-7
D gene: TRBD1
CDR3 DNA: TGTGCCAGCAGCTTAGAAGTGGGACAGGAAGCTTTCTTT
CDR3 protein: CASSLEVGQEAFF

clone size: NA
J gene: TRBJ1-2
V gene: TRBV29-1
D gene: NA
CDR3 DNA: TGCAGCACTCAGGGGCCGTATGGCTACACCTTC
CDR3 protein: CSTQGPYGYTF

clone size: once
J gene: TRBJ1-5
V gene: TRBV25-1
D gene: TRBD1
CDR3 DNA: TGTGCCAGCAGGGGACAGAATAGCAATCAGCCCCAGCATTTT
CDR3 protein: CASRGQNSNQPQHF

clone size: NA
J gene: TRBJ2-1
V gene: TRBV6-1
D gene: NA
CDR3 DNA: TGTGCCAGCCGGTTGGACGTCGGGGAGTTCTTC
CDR3 protein: CASRLDVGEFF

clone size: few
J gene: TRBJ2-2
V gene: TRBV11-2
D gene: TRBD1
CDR3 DNA: TGTGCCAGCAGCTCCCCAGTAGGACAGGGTATCACCGGGGAGCTGTTTTTT
CDR3 protein: CASSSPVGQGITGELFF

clone size: NA
J gene: TRBJ2-1
V gene: TRBV7-7
D gene: NA
CDR3 DNA: TGTGCCAGCAGCCTAGGGAGTAGCGGTGAGCAGTTCTTC
CDR3 protein: CASSLGSSGEQFF

clone size: NA
J gene: TRBJ2-5
V gene: TRBV7-2
D gene: TRBD2
CDR3 DNA: TGTGCCAGCAGCCCGGGACTAGCGGGGGGGGCAGGGGAGACCCAGTACTTC
CDR3 protein: CASSPGLAGGAGETQYF

clone size: many
J gene: TRBJ2-5
V gene: TRBV10-3
D gene: NA
CDR3 DNA: TGTGCCATCAGTGCCGAGGGTGAGACCCAGTACTTC
CDR3 protein: CAISAEGETQYF

clone size: few
J gene: TRBJ2-1
V gene: TRBV19
D gene: TRBD2
CDR3 DNA: TGTGCCAGTAGTAGAGAAGCGGGGGCAACAGGTAGAAATGAGCAGTTCTTC
CDR3 protein: CASSREAGATGRNEQFF

clone size: NA
J gene: TRBJ1-4
V gene: TRBV30
D gene: NA
CDR3 DNA: TGTGCCTGGAGTTCTCGGACCGGTAGTTCGACTAAAAATGAAAAACTGTTTTTT
CDR3 protein: CAWSSRTGSSTKNEKLFF

clone size: NA
J gene: TRBJ2-7
V gene: TRBV7-2
D gene: NA
CDR3 DNA: TGTGCCAGCAGCCACAATTTGGGGGGGGCCGGGGAGCAGTACTTC
CDR3 protein: CASSHNLGGAGEQYF

clone size: NA
J gene: TRBJ1-1
V gene: TRBV13
D gene: NA
CDR3 DNA: TGTGCCAGCAGCTTAGGGCGGGAAGCTTTCTTT
CDR3 protein: CASSLGREAFF

clone size: NA
J gene: TRBJ2-5
V gene: TRBV7-7
D gene: NA
CDR3 DNA: TGTGCCAGCAGCTCCAGGGATCGGGGGGAGACCCAGTACTTC
CDR3 protein: CASSSRDRGETQYF

clone size: NA
J gene: TRBJ2-1
V gene: TRBV6-6
D gene: TRBD2
CDR3 DNA: TGTGCCAGCAGTGGCCGGGTAGCGGGGCCGGAAGATGAGCAGTTCTTC
CDR3 protein: CASSGRVAGPEDEQFF

clone size: NA
J gene: TRBJ2-5
V gene: TRBV7-2
D gene: TRBD2
CDR3 DNA: TGTGCCAGCAGCTTAGTTTCAGCGGGGGGCCAGGAGACCCAGTACTTC
CDR3 protein: CASSLVSAGGQETQYF